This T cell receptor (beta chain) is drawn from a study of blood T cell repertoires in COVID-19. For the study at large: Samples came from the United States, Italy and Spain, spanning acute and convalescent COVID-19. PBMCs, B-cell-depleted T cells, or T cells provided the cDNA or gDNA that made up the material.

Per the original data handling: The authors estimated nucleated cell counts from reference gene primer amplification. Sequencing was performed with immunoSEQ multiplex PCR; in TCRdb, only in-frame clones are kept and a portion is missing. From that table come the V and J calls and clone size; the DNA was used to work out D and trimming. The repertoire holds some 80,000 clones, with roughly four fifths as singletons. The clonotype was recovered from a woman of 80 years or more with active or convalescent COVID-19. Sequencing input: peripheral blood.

CDR3 nucleotides: TGTGCCACCAGGGGCCTAGCGGGGGGGGACAATGAGCAGTTCTTC. The encoded protein is CATRGLAGGDNEQFF. The genes are TRBV24-1 and TRBJ2-1; 12 positions agree with TRBD2. The CDR3 loop spans 15 amino acids. J gave up 5 bases and V 7 bases, and 5 bases lay outside the gene matches. Germline loops: CDR1 KGHDR, CDR2 SFDVKD.